Given below is one TCR beta chain in context. What it binds is not known. Sequencing of TCR beta, carried out with a high-throughput approach, was applied to CD8+ and CD4+ T cells from the blood. In contrast to the negatively isolated CD8+ and CD4+ T cells, TEMRA cells were FACS-enriched. Random hexamers served to reverse transcribe roughly 0.45 to 1 ug RNA. TCRdb recomputed calls from the immunoSEQ multiplex PCR reads with MiXCR, one row per CDR3 protein. The repertoire consists of hundreds of thousands of distinct CDR3 sequences, with about 96% occurring once and the leading ten covering under 0.12%. This sample stems from a study of CD8 T cells in Susac syndrome. The study, taken as a whole, reports: No clonal expansion appeared among CD4+ T cells in Susac patients. It was acknowledged in the study that its TCR sequencing and HLA analysis involved a relatively small number of individuals.

The material sequenced was CD4+ T cells from PBMCs. The clonotype originates from a human donor with Susac syndrome.

The CDR3 loop is CASSYSRGRSSGYTF. The CDR3 bases are TGTGCCAGCAGTTACTCAAGGGGGCGGAGTAGTGGCTACACCTTC. The V and J genes are TRBV6-6 and TRBJ1-2; 7 nucleotides match TRBD1. The CDR3 sequence is 15 residues long. Trimming at V came to 0 bases and at J to 7 bases, leaving 8 bases not matched to a gene. Per the germline V gene, CDR1 is MNHNY and CDR2 is SVGAGI (reference sequence).